Listed below are T cell receptor beta chains from one sample, sequenced in a study of a mutant IDH1 vaccine in newly diagnosed glioma. Generated by immunoSEQ multiplex PCR, the TCRdb table keeps only in-frame clones and is missing some. Here the sample spans 20,000 or so clones, around 85% being singletons. The material sequenced was PBMCs, taken from a glioma patient treated with radiotherapy, temozolomide or both. The receptors originated from a man aged 35-49 years with glioma. CDR3s include the opening cysteine and the closing phenylalanine or tryptophan. The D gene is left open where the match is weak. Clone size is given for some rows only: seen once, a few or many times, or a class if the clone is expanded.

V	D	J	size	length	CDR3	DNA
TRBV4-3	TRBD2	TRBJ2-1	-	16	CASSQGLAGSYNEQFF	TGCGCCAGCAGCCAAGGACTAGCGGGCTCCTACAATGAGCAGTTCTTC
TRBV5-4	-	TRBJ1-2	few	15	CASSSRLSRVNGYTF	TGTGCCAGCAGCTCACGTTTGAGCAGGGTTAATGGCTACACCTTC
TRBV6-5	TRBD1	TRBJ1-2	-	14	CASSPRQGGYGYTF	TGTGCCAGCAGTCCCCGACAGGGGGGCTATGGCTACACCTTC
TRBV2	-	TRBJ1-5	-	14	CASRQETSNQPQHF	TGTGCCAGCAGACAGGAAACTAGCAATCAGCCCCAGCATTTT
TRBV14	-	TRBJ1-3	-	21	CASSHDTWSGDFQDVGNTIYF	TGTGCCAGCAGCCATGACACGTGGTCAGGGGATTTTCAGGATGTCGGAAACACCATATATTTT
TRBV29-1	-	TRBJ2-7	-	13	CSVRSDALYEQYF	TGCAGCGTTCGGTCGGATGCCCTCTACGAGCAGTACTTC
TRBV10-1	-	TRBJ1-4	-	13	CASSESGSEKLFF	TGCGCCAGCAGTGAGTCAGGCAGCGAAAAACTGTTTTTT
TRBV5-4	-	TRBJ2-5	few	15	CASSLDGARQETQYF	TGTGCCAGCAGCTTGGACGGGGCTAGACAAGAGACCCAGTACTTC
TRBV28	-	TRBJ1-5	-	15	CASSQPGDRNQPQHF	TGTGCCAGCTCCCAGCCAGGGGACCGCAATCAGCCCCAGCATTTT
TRBV7-6	-	TRBJ2-7	-	13	CASSPGFTYEQYF	TGTGCCAGCAGCCCCGGTTTTACCTACGAGCAGTACTTC
TRBV6-5	TRBD1	TRBJ1-5	-	13	CASRRTGTGAQHF	TGTGCCAGCAGGCGGACCGGGACAGGGGCCCAGCATTTT
TRBV2	TRBD1	TRBJ2-6	-	16	CASSRDRGAGANVLTF	TGTGCCAGCAGTCGGGACAGGGGTGCTGGGGCCAACGTCCTGACTTTC
TRBV11-3	-	TRBJ2-5	few	13	CASSGGTVETQYF	TGTGCCAGCAGCGGGGGGACAGTTGAGACCCAGTACTTC
TRBV28	-	TRBJ1-1	-	15	CASSSDRRMNTEAFF	TGTGCCAGCAGCTCCGACAGAAGAATGAACACTGAAGCTTTCTTT
TRBV6-5	TRBD1	TRBJ1-5	few	14	CASSPRDSDQPQHF	TGTGCCAGCAGCCCCCGGGACAGCGATCAGCCCCAGCATTTT
TRBV7-2	-	TRBJ1-5	-	13	CASSLAGSQPQHF	TGTGCCAGCAGCTTAGCGGGGAGTCAGCCCCAGCATTTT
TRBV30	-	TRBJ2-2	-	19	CAWSVRWDGTTNRTGELFF	TGTGCCTGGAGTGTACGTTGGGATGGGACAACTAACCGGACCGGGGAGCTGTTTTTT